This passage covers 14 T cell receptor beta chains from one sample sequenced in a study of blood T cell repertoires in COVID-19. Sequencing was performed with immunoSEQ multiplex PCR; in TCRdb, only in-frame clones are kept and a portion is missing. The sample has roughly 220,000 clones; around four fifths are singletons. Sequenced sample: peripheral blood. The receptor source for this set is a man younger than 45 with active or convalescent COVID-19.

The chain has TRBV7-8 and TRBJ1-5; D is ambiguous. V lost 1 base to trimming and J lost 6 bases, with 7 bases between them. The germline CDR1 and CDR2 sequences are SGHVS and FQNEAQ. This CDR3 comprises 13 residues. The CDR3, as DNA: TGTGCCAGCAGCTTAGATGAGGGTCAGCCCCAGCATTTT. Amino acids: CASSLDEGQPQHF.

This clone has more than one count but fewer than ten. The genes are TRBV2 and TRBJ2-7; TRBD1 agrees at 7 bases. After removal of 7 bases from V and 3 bases from J, the junction contained 9 bases not matched to a gene. From germline, CDR1 is SNHLY and CDR2 FYNNEI. CDR3 size: 14 residues. This CDR3 reads CASTKGTEVYEQYF. The CDR3 coding sequence is TGTGCCAGCACCAAAGGGACAGAGGTCTACGAGCAGTACTTC.

The J gene is TRBJ2-4, the V gene TRBV3-1 (or the pseudogene TRBV3-2), with TRBD2 identical over 13 bases. With V trimmed by 4 bases and J by 0 bases, 6 bases remained unmatched. Germline V CDR1 and CDR2: LGHDT, YNNKEL (reference sequence). The length of the CDR3 is 18 residues. The CDR3 DNA reads as TGTGCCAGCAGCCGGACTAGCGGGAGCCCCGGAGCCAAAAACATTCAGTACTTC. Translating it yields CASSRTSGSPGAKNIQYF.

The rearrangement uses TRBV19 and TRBJ1-2; maybe TRBD1 (5 bases). The CDR3 totals 14 residues. The germline V gene encodes CDR1 LNHDA and CDR2 SQIVND (reference sequence). V lost 6 bases and J lost 3, with 14 bases in between. The CDR3 bases are TGTGCCAGTAGAAGGATGACAGATTACTATGGCTACACCTTC. It encodes CASRRMTDYYGYTF.

This clone appeared once. The chain carries TRBV3-1 (or the pseudogene TRBV3-2) and TRBJ2-1, with 13 positions matching TRBD2. CDR1 LGHDT and CDR2 YNNKEL come from the germline V gene (reference sequence). The length of the CDR3 is 16 residues. With 4 bases clipped from V and 5 bases from J, the junction kept 5 bases outside the gene matches. The CDR3 region is CASSPWTSGGHNEQFF. In DNA, the CDR3 is TGTGCCAGCAGCCCCTGGACTAGCGGGGGACACAATGAGCAGTTCTTC.

This clone was seen a few times. This sequence joins TRBV10-3 and TRBJ1-2, with D possibly matching TRBD1 (5 bases). There are 16 residues in the CDR3. Trimming took 4 bases from V and 5 from J, leaving 20 bases between them. Germline assignment: CDR1 ENHRY and CDR2 SYGVKD. CDR3 loop: CAISASPQAGIYGYTF. The CDR3 DNA follows: TGTGCCATCAGTGCCTCTCCACAGGCAGGGATTTATGGCTACACCTTC.

Only a few counts were recorded for this clone. The chain combines TRBV20-1 with TRBJ1-1; the D gene is possibly TRBD1 (5 bases). The CDR3 has 10 residues. Germline V gives CDR1 DFQATT, CDR2 SNEGSKA (reference sequence). V lost 3 bases and J 10 bases, leaving 9 bases between the germline ends. The CDR3 bases are TGCAGTGCTAGTGGGGGAGGAGCTTTCTTT. Protein: CSASGGGAFF.

The V gene is TRBV14, the J gene TRBJ1-2; D not resolved. V lost 4 bases, J lost 4 bases, and 13 bases lay in between. The CDR3 length is 14 residues. Germline values: CDR1 SGHDN, CDR2 FVKESK. This chain's CDR3 is CASSPAAYRYGYTF. DNA of the CDR3: TGTGCCAGCAGCCCCGCCGCGTACCGCTATGGCTACACCTTC.

This clone appeared once. CDR3 sequence: CASSQRTQYEQYF. The CDR3 DNA is TGCGCCAGCAGCCAACGCACACAATACGAGCAGTACTTC. This chain joins TRBV4-1 and TRBJ2-7, with D unresolved. Germline CDR1 reads MGHRA; CDR2 reads YSYEKL. Trimming shortened V by 2 bases and J by 4 bases, and 9 bases separated the two germline ends. CDR3 length: 13 residues.

The J gene is TRBJ1-1, the V gene TRBV7-2; the D is unclear. This CDR3 spans 13 amino acids. Trimming removed 8 bases at V and 6 bases at J, with 16 bases between. Germline-derived CDR1 and CDR2 are SGHTA and FQGNSA. CDR3 amino acids: CASLDMLQPEAFF. As DNA, the CDR3 is TGTGCCAGCCTCGACATGCTCCAACCTGAAGCTTTCTTT.

The chain recombines TRBV14 with TRBJ2-1; TRBD1 might be the D (7 bases). Between the trimmed V and J ends, which lost 4 bases and 3 bases, there was a span of 16 bases. Germline V lookup: CDR1 SGHDN, CDR2 FVKESK. There are 16 residues in the CDR3. The CDR3 reads CASSRDPGGGYNEQFF. The CDR3 coding sequence is TGTGCCAGCAGCCGAGACCCAGGGGGAGGCTACAATGAGCAGTTCTTC. The full variable domain, with the rest looked up from reference TRBV14 and TRBJ2-1, is EAGVTQFPSHSVIEKGQTVTLRCDPISGHDNLYWYRRVMGKEIKFLLHFVKESKQDESGMPNNRFLAERTGGTYSTLKVQPAELEDSGVYFCASSRDPGGGYNEQFFGPGTRLTVL.

The J gene is TRBJ1-1, the V gene TRBV5-5; D remains ambiguous. V lost 3 bases, J lost 4 bases, and 7 bases lay in between. This CDR3 contains 12 residues. The V gene's germline CDR1 is SGHKS and CDR2 YYEKEE (reference sequence). CDR3 sequence (DNA): TGTGCCAGCAGCTACGGTCCCACTGAAGCTTTCTTT. It codes for CASSYGPTEAFF.

The chain combines TRBV4-2 with TRBJ2-3, with 16 bases identical to TRBD2. The CDR3 loop spans 16 amino acids. V lost 5 bases, J lost 4 bases, and 3 bases stayed unmatched. Germline V gene lookup returns CDR1 LGHNA and CDR2 YNFKEQ. CDR3 nucleotides: TGTGCCAGCAGCGAGGGACTAGCGGGGGGGCCAGATACGCAGTATTTT. This encodes CASSEGLAGGPDTQYF.

CDR3 amino acids: CASSPSAGYDEQFF. The CDR3 coding sequence is TGTGCCAGCAGCCCCAGCGCCGGTTACGATGAGCAGTTCTTC. The chain is built from TRBV7-9 and TRBJ2-1; D is undetermined. The CDR3 covers 14 residues. Germline loops: CDR1 SEHNR, CDR2 FQNEAQ (reference sequence). V lost 5 bases, J lost 8 bases, and 16 bases lay in between.